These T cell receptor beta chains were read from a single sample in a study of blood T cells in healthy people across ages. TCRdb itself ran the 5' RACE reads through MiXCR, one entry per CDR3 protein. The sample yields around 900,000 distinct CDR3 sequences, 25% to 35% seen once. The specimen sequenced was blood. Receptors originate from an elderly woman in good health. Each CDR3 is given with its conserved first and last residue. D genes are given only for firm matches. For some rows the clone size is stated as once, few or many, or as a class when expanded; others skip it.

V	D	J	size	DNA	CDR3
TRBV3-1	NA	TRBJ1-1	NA	TGTGCCAGCAGCCAAGTTCTCACAGGGAGGGACACTGAAGCTTTCTTT	CASSQVLTGRDTEAFF
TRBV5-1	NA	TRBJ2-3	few	TGCGCCAGCAGCTTGGACCTAGCAGATACGCAGTATTTT	CASSLDLADTQYF
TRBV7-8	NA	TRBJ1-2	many	TGTGCCAGCAGCTTAGAACGGGCAAACTATGGCTACACCTTC	CASSLERANYGYTF
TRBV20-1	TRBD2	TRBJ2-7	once	TGCAGTGCCACATCGAGGGACTATAGTTTATACGAGCAGTACTTC	CSATSRDYSLYEQYF
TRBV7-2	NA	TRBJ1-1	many	TGTGCCAGCAGCTTAGCGCAACAGGTGAATCGAGCTTTCTTT	CASSLAQQVNRAFF
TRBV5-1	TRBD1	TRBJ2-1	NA	TGCGCCAGGTCTACAGGGGGTCGAGAGCAGTTCTTC	CARSTGGREQFF
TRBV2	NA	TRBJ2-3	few	TGTGCCAGCAGAGTTGACACCACAGATACGCAGTATTTT	CASRVDTTDTQYF
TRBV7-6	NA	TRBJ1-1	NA	TGTGCCAGCAGCTTATACGGGAACACTGAAGCTTTCTTT	CASSLYGNTEAFF
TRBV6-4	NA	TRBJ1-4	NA	TGTGCCAGCATTTCAGGGATACATAATGAAAAACGGTTTTTT	CASISGIHNEKRFF
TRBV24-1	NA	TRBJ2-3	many	TGTGCCACCAGTCGGTCAAAAAGCACAGATACGCAGTATTTT	CATSRSKSTDTQYF
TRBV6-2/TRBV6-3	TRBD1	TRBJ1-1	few	TGTGCCAGCAAAAAAACCGGGACAGGGGGCACTGAAGCTTTCTTT	CASKKTGTGGTEAFF
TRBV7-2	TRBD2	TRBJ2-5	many	TGTGCCAGCAGCCAGGGGAGCGGGGGGGGAGGGGAGACCCAGTACTTC	CASSQGSGGGGETQYF
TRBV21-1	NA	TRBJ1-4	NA	TGTGCCAGCAGCAAAGTGGGGATGACTGGAAATGAATATCGACCAACTAATGAAAAACTGTTTTTT	CASSKVGMTGNEYRPTNEKLFF
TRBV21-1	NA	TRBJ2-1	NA	TGTGCCAGCAGCAATCGGCAGGGGAGCAGGGATGAGCAGTTCTTC	CASSNRQGSRDEQFF
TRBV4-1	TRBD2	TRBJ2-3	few	TGCGCCAGCAGCCCGACCGGGACTAGCGGGGGGGCCATATCAGATACGCAGTATTTT	CASSPTGTSGGAISDTQYF
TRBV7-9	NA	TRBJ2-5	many	TGTGCCAGCAGCTTAAGGCCAGGGCAAAGGGGAGAGACCCAGTACTTC	CASSLRPGQRGETQYF
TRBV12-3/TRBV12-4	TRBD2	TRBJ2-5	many	TGTGCCAGCAGCCCGGGACTAGCGGCCTCAGGGACCCAGTACTTC	CASSPGLAASGTQYF
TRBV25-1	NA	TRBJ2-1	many	TGTGCCAGGCCGGGGGGCCCAACCAATGAGCAGTTCTTC	CARPGGPTNEQFF
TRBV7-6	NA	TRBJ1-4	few	TGTGCCAGCAGCCCGACGACCGGGACTGTGGGCGAAAAACTGTTTTTT	CASSPTTGTVGEKLFF
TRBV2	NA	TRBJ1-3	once	TGTGCCAGCACCACCATTAGAGGAAACACCATATATTTT	CASTTIRGNTIYF
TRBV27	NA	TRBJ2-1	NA	TGTGCCAGCAGTCCCCCGCCCCCTTACGCTGAGCAGTTCTTC	CASSPPPPYAEQFF
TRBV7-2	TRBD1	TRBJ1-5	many	TGTGCCAGCAGCCGGGACAGGGGGCGAAATCAGCCCCAGCATTTT	CASSRDRGRNQPQHF
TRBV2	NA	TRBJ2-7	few	TGTGCCAGCAGCTTAAACTACAATGAGCAGTACTTC	CASSLNYNEQYF
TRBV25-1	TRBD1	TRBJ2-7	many	TGTGCCAGCAGACAGGGGGCCAGGGGGCAGTACTTC	CASRQGARGQYF
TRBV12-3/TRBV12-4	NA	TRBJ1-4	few	TGTGCCAGCAGTTTATCTGCAGGGGCGAGTGAAAAACTGTTTTTT	CASSLSAGASEKLFF
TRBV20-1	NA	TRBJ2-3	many	TGCAGTGCTAATTTGGGGGGGCTGGGGACAGATACGCAGTATTTT	CSANLGGLGTDTQYF